Presented here are 8 T cell receptor beta chains from one specimen sequenced in a study of T cells after yellow fever vaccination. Each CDR3 protein is one row after TCRdb ran MiXCR on the 5' RACE reads. This sample has under 550,000 distinct CDR3 sequences; less than 25% occur once, and the top ten carry less than 20%. Sequencing used PBMCs, obtained less than 25 days after the first yellow fever vaccination. These receptors came from a man aged 18 to 29 who received the YFV17D yellow fever vaccine.

This clonotype was seen a handful of times. The CDR3 bases are TGTGCCAGCAGCGGGGGGGTGCGTGGCACTGAAGCTTTCTTT. Its translation: CASSGGVRGTEAFF. The V call is TRBV9, the J call TRBJ1-1, with D possibly matching TRBD1 (5 bases). V was pared by 3 bases and J by 4 bases, with 13 bases between. The CDR3 runs to 14 residues. Germline CDR1 reads SGDLS; CDR2 reads YYNGEE.

A few counts support this clonotype. J is TRBJ2-7 and V is TRBV7-9, with D possibly matching TRBD1 (6 bases). Between the trimmed V and J ends, which lost 1 base and 4 bases, there was a span of 8 bases. This CDR3 region has 13 residues. Per germline, CDR1 SEHNR and CDR2 FQNEAQ (reference sequence). CDR3 amino acids: CASSLEQGYEQYV. In DNA, the CDR3 is TGTGCCAGCAGCTTAGAACAGGGTTACGAGCAGTACGTC.

The chain links TRBV7-9 to TRBJ2-6; TRBD2 matches at 7 bases. This CDR3 spans 17 amino acids. Losses at the gene ends were 1 base for V and 0 bases for J; bases not matched to a gene: 3. Germline V gene lookup returns CDR1 SEHNR and CDR2 FQNEAQ (reference sequence). The CDR3 nucleotides are TGTGCCAGCAGCTTAGGGGGGGGGAGCTCTGGGGCCAACGTCCTGACTTTC. Translated, it gives CASSLGGGSSGANVLTF. Supplemented by reference TRBV7-9 and TRBJ2-6, the full variable domain reads DTGVSQNPRHKITKRGQNVTFRCDPISEHNRLYWYRQTLGQGPEFLTYFQNEAQLEKSRLLSDRFSAERPKGSFSTLEIQRTEQGDSAMYLCASSLGGGSSGANVLTFGAGSRLTVL.

This chain connects TRBV6-1 to TRBJ1-6; D possibly corresponds to TRBD1 (6 bases). V dropped 6 bases and J dropped 7 bases, with 19 bases sitting between them. The germline CDR1 and CDR2 sequences are MNHNS and SASEGT. CDR3 length: 16 amino acids. The CDR3 is CASRVWGHRQNSPLHF. Written as DNA, the CDR3 is TGTGCCAGCAGGGTGTGGGGACACCGGCAAAATTCACCCCTCCACTTT.

This clonotype has more than one count but fewer than ten. The chain employs TRBV7-3 and TRBJ2-2, with D unresolved. V was trimmed by 5 bases and J by 1 base, leaving 8 bases between them. The CDR3 is 14 residues long. From germline, CDR1 is SGHTA and CDR2 FQGTGA. The CDR3 region has the DNA TGTGCCAGCAGCCCAAGACAGAACACCGGGGAGCTGTTTTTT. Its protein is CASSPRQNTGELFF.

This clonotype has just a few counts. This sequence joins TRBV18 and TRBJ2-2, with TRBD2 matching over 7 bases. CDR1 is KGHSH, CDR2 LQKENI, per germline. The CDR3 is made up of 16 amino acids. Trimming cost V 4 bases and J 4 bases; bases outside gene matches: 9. The CDR3 region has the DNA TGTGCCAGCTCACAACGTACTAGCGACAGCACCGGGGAGCTGTTTTTT. Its translation is CASSQRTSDSTGELFF.

The chain has TRBV10-3 and TRBJ2-5; the match to TRBD2 covers 12 bases. This CDR3 has 15 residues. V shed 5 bases, J shed 2 bases, and the junction held 3 bases outside the gene matches. The germline CDR1 and CDR2 sequences are ENHRY and SYGVKD. CDR3 loop: CAISPGLAGQETQYF. The CDR3 region has the DNA TGTGCCATCAGTCCAGGACTAGCGGGGCAAGAGACCCAGTACTTC.

The table lists this clonotype with a few counts. This CDR3 reads CASSLVVLSDRGRNTIYF. In nucleotides, the CDR3 is TGTGCCAGCAGCTTAGTGGTTTTGTCGGACAGGGGTCGGAACACCATATATTTT. V is TRBV11-2 and J is TRBJ1-3; 9 nucleotides agree with TRBD1. V lost 1 base, J lost 7 bases, and 14 bases stayed unmatched. This CDR3 has 18 amino acids. The V gene's germline CDR1 is SGHAT and CDR2 FQNNGV.